These 10 T cell receptor beta chains share one sample of origin, sequenced in a study of T-cell memory formation after mild COVID-19. TCRdb reprocessed the 5' RACE reads with MiXCR, giving one entry per CDR3 protein. The repertoire holds more than 350,000 distinct CDR3 sequences, with approximately 21% as singletons. The sample taken for sequencing was PBMCs or a T cell subset sorted from them (not recorded which). Receptors originate from an adult woman who had mild COVID-19 (a few samples of this study predate the infection). Cell type and time point are not known.

The rearrangement links TRBV28 to TRBJ2-5; TRBD2 aligns across 8 bases. CDR1 and CDR2 (germline): MDHEN, SYDVKM. J was trimmed by 4 bases and V by 3 bases; bases with no gene match: 7. The CDR3 contains 15 residues. As DNA, the CDR3 is TGTGCCAGCAGTTTCGGCGGACTAGCAGGAGAGACCCAGTACTTC. Its protein product is CASSFGGLAGETQYF.

The J gene is TRBJ1-1, the V gene TRBV18; TRBD1 is a possible D gene (6 bases). The V gene's germline CDR1 is KGHSH and CDR2 LQKENI. Deletions cut 0 bases from V and 4 bases from J, with 15 bases between. This CDR3 has 16 amino acids. This CDR3 is CASSPPGRGVGTEAFF. The CDR3, as DNA: TGTGCCAGCTCACCACCGGGAAGGGGGGTTGGCACTGAAGCTTTCTTT. The entire variable domain, with the rest obtained from reference TRBV18 and TRBJ1-1, is as follows: NAGVMQNPRHLVRRRGQEARLRCSPMKGHSHVYWYRQLPEEGLKFMVYLQKENIIDESGMPKERFSAEFPKEGPSILRIQQVVRGDSAAYFCASSPPGRGVGTEAFFGQGTRLTVV.

The CDR3 nucleotides are TGCGCCAGCAGTGATGGCAGGGCCTCTGGGGCCAACGTCCTGACTTTC. This codes for CASSDGRASGANVLTF. The chain joins TRBV10-2 to TRBJ2-6; possible D gene TRBD1, 5 bases. V lost 3 bases and J 0 bases, leaving 9 bases between the germline ends. The germline V gene encodes CDR1 WSHSY and CDR2 SAAADI. This CDR3 is 16 amino acids long.

V is TRBV30 and J is TRBJ2-3; D ambiguous. The germline V gene has CDR1 GTSNPN and CDR2 SVGIG (reference sequence). CDR3 length equals 15 residues. Trimming removed 3 bases at V and 5 bases at J, with 18 bases between. CDR3 nucleotide sequence: TGTGCCTGGAGAATCGGGTCGGGCCGAAGAGATACGCAGTATTTT. The encoded protein is CAWRIGSGRRDTQYF.

This clonotype was seen a few times. The chain has TRBV6-6 and TRBJ1-5, with D tentatively TRBD1 (5 bases). Looked up from germline, CDR1 is MNHNY and CDR2 is SVGAGI (reference sequence). V shed 1 base and J shed 4 bases, with 8 bases lying between them. The CDR3 runs 14 residues. Here the CDR3 reads CASSYFQGNQPQHF. The CDR3, as DNA: TGTGCCAGCAGTTACTTTCAGGGTAATCAGCCCCAGCATTTT.

This clonotype appeared many times. The rearrangement joins TRBV7-6 to TRBJ2-7; the match to TRBD1 covers 7 bases. J lost 0 bases, V lost 5 bases, and 4 bases had no gene match. In germline, CDR1 is SGHVS, CDR2 FNYEAQ. The CDR3 is made up of 14 amino acids. This chain's CDR3 is CASSEGTASYEQYF. The CDR3 bases are TGTGCCAGCAGCGAAGGGACAGCCTCCTACGAGCAGTACTTC.

CDR3 residues: CASSLALRGTSVSYEQYF. DNA for the CDR3: TGTGCCAGCAGCTTAGCGCTTAGGGGGACTAGCGTCTCCTACGAGCAGTACTTC. The chain is built from TRBV7-9 and TRBJ2-7; 10 bases are a match to TRBD2. Germline V CDR1 and CDR2: SEHNR, FQNEAQ (reference sequence). The CDR3 covers 18 residues. Germline trimming cut 0 bases from V and 0 bases from J; bases unmatched to any gene: 8.

At least ten counts were recorded for this clonotype. The chain carries TRBV7-9 and TRBJ2-2, with D perhaps matching TRBD2 (6 bases). V was shortened by 5 bases and J by 6 bases, with 7 bases between the two germline ends. This CDR3 is built from 12 residues. Germline V lookup: CDR1 SEHNR, CDR2 FQNEAQ (reference sequence). The CDR3 DNA sequence: TGTGCCAGCAGCCGCGGGGCCGGGGAGCTGTTTTTT. Its protein is CASSRGAGELFF.

This clonotype occurred many times. This chain uses TRBV12-3 or TRBV12-4 with TRBJ1-1; D uncertain. This CDR3 has 14 residues. Trimming removed 4 bases from V and 5 bases from J, with 14 bases in between. CDR3 DNA sequence: TGTGCCAGCAGTTCGGGTCCCGGGCGGACTGAAGCTTTCTTT. Protein product: CASSSGPGRTEAFF.

V gene TRBV20-1 combines with J gene TRBJ2-5, with D possibly being TRBD1 (5 bases). The germline gives CDR1 DFQATT, CDR2 SNEGSKA (reference sequence). The CDR3 has 14 residues. V was clipped by 1 base and J by 5 bases, with 14 bases between them. The CDR3: CSARGNRLLETQYF. CDR3 sequence (DNA): TGCAGTGCTAGAGGGAACAGGTTACTGGAGACCCAGTACTTC.